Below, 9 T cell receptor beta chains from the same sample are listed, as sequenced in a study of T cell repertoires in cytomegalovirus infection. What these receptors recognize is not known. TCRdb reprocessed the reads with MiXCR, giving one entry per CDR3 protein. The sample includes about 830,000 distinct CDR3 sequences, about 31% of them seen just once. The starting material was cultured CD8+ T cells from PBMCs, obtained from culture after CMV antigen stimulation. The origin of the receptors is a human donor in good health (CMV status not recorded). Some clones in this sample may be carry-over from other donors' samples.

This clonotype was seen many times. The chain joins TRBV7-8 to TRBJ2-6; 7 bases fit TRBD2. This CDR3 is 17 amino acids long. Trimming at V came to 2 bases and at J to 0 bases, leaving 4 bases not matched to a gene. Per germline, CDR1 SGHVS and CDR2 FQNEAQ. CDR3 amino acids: CASSLLGGTSGANVLTF. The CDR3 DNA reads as TGTGCCAGCAGCTTACTCGGGGGGACCTCTGGGGCCAACGTCCTGACTTTC. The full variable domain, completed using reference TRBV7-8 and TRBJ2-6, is GAGVSQSPRYKVAKRGQDVALRCDPISGHVSLFWYQQALGQGPEFLTYFQNEAQLDKSGLPSDRFFAERPEGSVSTLKIQRTQQEDSAVYLCASSLLGGTSGANVLTFGAGSRLTVL.

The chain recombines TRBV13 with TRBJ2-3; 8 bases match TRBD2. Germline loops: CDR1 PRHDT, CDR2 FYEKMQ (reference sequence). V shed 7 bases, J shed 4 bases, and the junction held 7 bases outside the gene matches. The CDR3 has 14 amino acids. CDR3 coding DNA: TGTGCCAGCACTCCGGGACTAGGCGCAGATACGCAGTATTTT. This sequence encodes CASTPGLGADTQYF.

CDR3 in amino acids: CASSFLSTGEIDGYTF. For the CDR3, the DNA is TGCGCCAGCAGCTTCCTATCGACAGGGGAAATTGATGGCTACACCTTC. The chain combines TRBV5-1 with TRBJ1-2; 8 bases are a match to TRBD1. CDR1 and CDR2 from the germline V gene are SGHRS and YFSETQ. This CDR3 spans 16 amino acids. The V segment lost 2 bases and the J segment 6 bases; nucleotides outside the gene matches: 12. Looking up the rest from reference TRBV5-1 and TRBJ1-2 gives the full variable domain: KAGVTQTPRYLIKTRGQQVTLSCSPISGHRSVSWYQQTPGQGLQFLFEYFSETQRNKGNFPGRFSGRQFSNSRSEMNVSTLELGDSALYLCASSFLSTGEIDGYTFGSGTRLTVV.

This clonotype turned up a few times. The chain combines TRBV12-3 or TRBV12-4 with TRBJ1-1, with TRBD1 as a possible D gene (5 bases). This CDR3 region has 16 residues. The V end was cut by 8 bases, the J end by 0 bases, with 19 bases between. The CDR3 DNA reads TGTGCCAGCGATACAACGGAGACAGCCATGAACACTGAAGCTTTCTTT. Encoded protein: CASDTTETAMNTEAFF.

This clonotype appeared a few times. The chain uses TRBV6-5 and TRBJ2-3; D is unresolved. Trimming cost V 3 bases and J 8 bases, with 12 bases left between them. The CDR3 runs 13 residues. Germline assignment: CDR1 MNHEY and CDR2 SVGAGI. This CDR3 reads CASSYQELTTQYF. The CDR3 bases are TGTGCCAGCAGTTATCAAGAATTAACTACGCAGTATTTT.

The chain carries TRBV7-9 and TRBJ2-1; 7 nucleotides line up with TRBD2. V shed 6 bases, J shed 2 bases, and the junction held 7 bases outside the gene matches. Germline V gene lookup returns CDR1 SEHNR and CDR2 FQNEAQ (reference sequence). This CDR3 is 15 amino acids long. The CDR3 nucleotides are TGTGCCAGCAGTCGGAGCGGGGCCCCCTACAATGAGCAGTTCTTC. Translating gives CASSRSGAPYNEQFF.

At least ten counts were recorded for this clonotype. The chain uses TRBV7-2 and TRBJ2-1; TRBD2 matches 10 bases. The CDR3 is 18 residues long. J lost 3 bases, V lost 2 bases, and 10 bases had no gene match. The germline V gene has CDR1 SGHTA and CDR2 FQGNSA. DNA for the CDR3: TGTGCCAGCAGCTTATTTTCTAGCGGGGGCCGAAACTACAATGAGCAGTTCTTC. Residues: CASSLFSSGGRNYNEQFF.

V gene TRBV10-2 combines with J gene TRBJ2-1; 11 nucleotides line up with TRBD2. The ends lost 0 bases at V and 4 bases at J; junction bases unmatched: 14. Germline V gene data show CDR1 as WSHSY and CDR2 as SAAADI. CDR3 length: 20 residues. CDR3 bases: TGCGCCAGCAGTGAGTCCGGGGGACTAGCGGTTAACGAGTTGTACAATGAGCAGTTCTTC. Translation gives CASSESGGLAVNELYNEQFF.

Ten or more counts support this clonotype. The CDR3, as DNA: TGTGCCAGCAGCCTAACCGCCGAACGGGAGCTGTTTTTT. The encoded protein is CASSLTAERELFF. The chain combines TRBV7-6 with TRBJ2-2; D ambiguous. V was pared by 5 bases and J by 9 bases, with 13 bases between. This CDR3 has 13 amino acids. Germline V gene data show CDR1 as SGHVS and CDR2 as FNYEAQ.